Presented here are 18 T cell receptor beta chains from one specimen sequenced in a study of shared clonotypes between healthy human individuals. TCRdb's copy holds only in-frame clones and misses some; the assay was immunoSEQ multiplex PCR. The sample has about 1 million clones; more than 60% are singletons. Sequenced: memory CD4+ T cells sorted from blood. As to subset: CD45RA-negative fraction. These receptors originate from a man aged 18 to 29 in good health.

This clone has more than one count but fewer than ten. The chain uses TRBV29-1 and TRBJ1-3, with D maybe TRBD1 (5 bases). Trimming shortened V by 7 bases and J by 1 base, and 14 bases separated the two germline ends. Looked up from germline, CDR1 is SQVTM and CDR2 is ANQGSEA. This CDR3 is built from 14 residues. The DNA for the CDR3 is TGCAGCGCTAGCCAGGGCGGGTCTGGAAACACCATATATTTT. The encoded protein is CSASQGGSGNTIYF. Based on the CDR3 plus reference TRBV29-1 and TRBJ1-3, the full variable domain is SAVISQKPSRDICQRGTSLTIQCQVDSQVTMMFWYRQQPGQSLTLIATANQGSEATYESGFVIDKFPISRPNLTFSTLTVSNMSPEDSSIYLCSASQGGSGNTIYFGEGSWLTVV.

In the case of this clone: This specimen includes other DNA sequences encoding the same CDR3. The chain joins TRBV10-1 to TRBJ2-5; no definite D call. The CDR3 length is 13 residues. Germline assignment: CDR1 WNHNN and CDR2 SYGVQD (reference sequence). V was pared by 4 bases and J by 0 bases, with 6 bases between. The CDR3 here is CASSATDQETQYF. CDR3 coding DNA: TGCGCCAGCAGTGCCACAGACCAAGAGACCCAGTACTTC.

The CDR3 here is CASSRPGQGTNTGELFF. CDR3 DNA: TGTGCCAGCAGCCGTCCGGGACAGGGTACGAACACCGGGGAGCTGTTTTTT. The chain uses TRBV16 and TRBJ2-2; 9 positions agree with TRBD1. The CDR3 runs 17 residues. J lost 0 bases, V lost 4 bases, and 6 bases had no gene match. Germline CDR1 KGHSY, CDR2 FQNENV.

The chain couples TRBV10-3 to TRBJ2-7; 10 nucleotides align to TRBD1. Germline CDR1 reads ENHRY; CDR2 reads SYGVKD. The junction had 7 bases not matched to a gene; V was cut back by 10 bases and J by 7 bases. CDR3 length: 12 residues. Here the CDR3 DNA reads TGTGCCACCCGACAGGGGGCTGGTGAGCAGTACTTC. Its protein is CATRQGAGEQYF.

The chain uses TRBV5-6 and TRBJ1-2; no clear D gene. Germline lookup yields CDR1 SGHDT and CDR2 YYEEEE. Trimming stripped 4 bases from V and 6 bases from J, with 13 bases between. This CDR3 has 13 residues. The CDR3 spells CASSLLGRDGYTF. The DNA for the CDR3 is TGTGCCAGCAGCCTACTTGGTCGGGATGGCTACACCTTC.

This clone turned up a few times. The CDR3 spells CASSSTGVQYF. CDR3 nucleotide sequence: TGTGCCAGCAGCTCCACGGGCGTTCAGTACTTC. The V call is TRBV7-2, the J call TRBJ2-4; D uncertain. The CDR3 consists of 11 residues. Trimming stripped 4 bases from V and 11 bases from J, with 9 bases between. Germline CDR1 SGHTA, CDR2 FQGNSA.

CDR3 loop: CASSVDPSLSPLHF. The CDR3 DNA is TGTGCCAGCAGCGTAGATCCATCCCTTTCACCCCTCCACTTT. The genes are TRBV9 and TRBJ1-6; D gene ambiguous. Germline assignment: CDR1 SGDLS and CDR2 YYNGEE. Trimming took off 0 bases at V and 9 bases at J, with 10 bases between the two ends. The CDR3 has 14 residues.

This clone has only one observation. The V gene is TRBV27, the J gene TRBJ2-7, with a tentative D call TRBD1 (5 bases). Germline V CDR1 and CDR2: MNHEY, SMNVEV (reference sequence). With 5 bases removed from V and 3 bases from J, the gap between germline ends came to 14 bases. The CDR3 runs 14 residues. The CDR3 sequence is CASSTQGKGYEQYF. The DNA for the CDR3 is TGTGCCAGCAGTACCCAGGGAAAAGGCTACGAGCAGTACTTC.

This chain uses TRBV18 with TRBJ2-1; 10 bases are shared with TRBD2. The junction had 8 bases not matched to a gene; V was cut back by 3 bases and J by 6 bases. The CDR3 extends over 16 amino acids. Germline V CDR1 and CDR2: KGHSH, LQKENI. CDR3 protein: CASSPQAGGDVNEQFF. The CDR3 region has the DNA TGTGCCAGCTCACCGCAAGCGGGGGGGGACGTCAATGAGCAGTTCTTC.

The chain is built from TRBV28 and TRBJ2-4; the D gene is possibly TRBD1 (6 bases). From germline, CDR1 is MDHEN and CDR2 SYDVKM. This CDR3 region has 16 residues. V gave up 6 bases and J gave up 0 bases, with 15 bases separating them. CDR3 nucleotides: TGTGCCAGCAGGACGACAGGAGTCCTAGCCAAAAACATTCAGTACTTC. Amino acid sequence: CASRTTGVLAKNIQYF. Looking up the rest from reference TRBV28 and TRBJ2-4 gives the full variable domain: DVKVTQSSRYLVKRTGEKVFLECVQDMDHENMFWYRQDPGLGLRLIYFSYDVKMKEKGDIPEGYSVSREKKERFSLILESASTNQTSMYLCASRTTGVLAKNIQYFGAGTRLSVL.

This clone appeared a few times. The chain carries TRBV19 and TRBJ1-5; a weak D match, TRBD1 (6 bases). The CDR3 runs to 11 residues. Germline V gene data show CDR1 as LNHDA and CDR2 as SQIVND (reference sequence). V was trimmed by 8 bases and J by 12 bases, leaving 14 bases between them. The CDR3 protein is CASGTGFIQHF. The DNA of the CDR3 is TGTGCCAGTGGTACAGGGTTTATCCAGCATTTT.

This clone has a single count. This chain connects TRBV6-1 to TRBJ2-1; D might be TRBD2 (5 bases). This CDR3 contains 14 residues. Germline V lookup: CDR1 MNHNS, CDR2 SASEGT. The V gene lost 0 bases and the J gene lost 8 bases, with 11 bases spanning the gap. DNA of the CDR3: TGTGCCAGCAGTGAAGCAACTAGGTTTCATGAGCAGTTCTTC. This codes for CASSEATRFHEQFF.

J is TRBJ2-2 and V is TRBV5-8; 8 bases line up with TRBD1. Germline trimming cut 4 bases from V and 4 bases from J; bases unmatched to any gene: 6. Germline loops: CDR1 SGHTS, CDR2 YDEGEE. The length of the CDR3 is 15 residues. CDR3 region: CASSRGQGITGELFF. Written as DNA, the CDR3 is TGTGCCAGCAGCCGCGGACAGGGTATCACCGGGGAGCTGTTTTTT.

The V call is TRBV30, the J call TRBJ1-6; no reliable D call. The V gene's germline CDR1 is GTSNPN and CDR2 SVGIG (reference sequence). The V end was cut by 2 bases, the J end by 9 bases, with 8 bases between. The CDR3 is 12 residues long. The CDR3 DNA reads as TGTGCCTGGAGTTTACCAGGTTCACCCCTCCACTTT. Translation: CAWSLPGSPLHF.

A word on this clone: This CDR3 is also generated by other DNA sequences in the sample. The rearrangement uses TRBV18 and TRBJ2-5; D is unresolved. The CDR3 has 12 residues. V shed 3 bases and J shed 1 base, with 3 bases lying between them. Germline CDR1 KGHSH, CDR2 LQKENI. The CDR3 DNA follows: TGTGCCAGCTCACCCCTCCAAGAGACCCAGTACTTC. Its protein is CASSPLQETQYF. Variable domain in full (rest from reference TRBV18 and TRBJ2-5): NAGVMQNPRHLVRRRGQEARLRCSPMKGHSHVYWYRQLPEEGLKFMVYLQKENIIDESGMPKERFSAEFPKEGPSILRIQQVVRGDSAAYFCASSPLQETQYFGPGTRLLVL.

The chain recombines TRBV2 with TRBJ1-4; D is ambiguous. The germline V gene has CDR1 SNHLY and CDR2 FYNNEI. Deletions cut 5 bases from V and 2 bases from J, with 9 bases between. The CDR3 is made up of 14 amino acids. The CDR3 loop is CASSISRTNEKLFF. In nucleotides, the CDR3 is TGTGCCAGCAGTATCAGTCGCACTAATGAAAAACTGTTTTTT.

V and J are TRBV5-1 and TRBJ2-5; 9 nucleotides line up with TRBD2. There are 16 residues in the CDR3. V lost 4 bases to trimming and J lost 2 bases; unmatched junction nucleotides: 9. Per germline, CDR1 SGHRS and CDR2 YFSETQ. CDR3 residues: CASSTRTSERQETQYF. CDR3 in DNA: TGCGCCAGCAGCACCCGGACTAGCGAGCGGCAAGAGACCCAGTACTTC.

The chain has TRBV7-9 and TRBJ1-1; D may be TRBD1 (6 bases). V was cut by 1 base and J by 5 bases, with 20 bases left in between. Germline V lookup: CDR1 SEHNR, CDR2 FQNEAQ (reference sequence). The CDR3 totals 17 residues. CDR3 region: CASSLGPFGGGATEAFF. For the CDR3, the DNA is TGTGCCAGCAGCTTAGGCCCTTTCGGAGGGGGTGCGACTGAAGCTTTCTTT. The full variable domain, with the rest looked up from reference TRBV7-9 and TRBJ1-1, is DTGVSQNPRHKITKRGQNVTFRCDPISEHNRLYWYRQTLGQGPEFLTYFQNEAQLEKSRLLSDRFSAERPKGSFSTLEIQRTEQGDSAMYLCASSLGPFGGGATEAFFGQGTRLTVV.